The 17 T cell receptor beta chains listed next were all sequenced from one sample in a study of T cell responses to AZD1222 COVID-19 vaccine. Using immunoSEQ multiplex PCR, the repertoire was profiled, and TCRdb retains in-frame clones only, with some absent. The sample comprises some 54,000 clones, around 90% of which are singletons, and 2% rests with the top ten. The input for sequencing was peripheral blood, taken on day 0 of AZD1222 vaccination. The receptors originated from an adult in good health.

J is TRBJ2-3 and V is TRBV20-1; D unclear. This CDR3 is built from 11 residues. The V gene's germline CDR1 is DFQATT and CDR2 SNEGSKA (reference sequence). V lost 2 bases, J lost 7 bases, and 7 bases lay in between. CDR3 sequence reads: CSARPENTQYF. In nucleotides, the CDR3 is TGCAGTGCTAGACCAGAGAATACGCAGTATTTT.

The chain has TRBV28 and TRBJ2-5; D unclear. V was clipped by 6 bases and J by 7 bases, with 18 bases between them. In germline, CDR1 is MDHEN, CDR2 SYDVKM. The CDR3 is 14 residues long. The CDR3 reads CASSYPGPRGTQYF. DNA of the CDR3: TGTGCCAGCAGCTACCCGGGCCCCCGAGGGACCCAGTACTTC.

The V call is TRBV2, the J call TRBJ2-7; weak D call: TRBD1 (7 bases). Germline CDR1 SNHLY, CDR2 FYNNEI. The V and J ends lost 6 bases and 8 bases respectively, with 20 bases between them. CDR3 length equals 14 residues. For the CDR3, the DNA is TGTGCCAGCAGGGAGGGACAGTATTCTACGAAGCAGTACTTC. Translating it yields CASREGQYSTKQYF. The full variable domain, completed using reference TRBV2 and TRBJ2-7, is EPEVTQTPSHQVTQMGQEVILRCVPISNHLYFYWYRQILGQKVEFLVSFYNNEISEKSEIFDDQFSVERPDGSNFTLKIRSTKLEDSAMYFCASREGQYSTKQYFGPGTRLTVT.

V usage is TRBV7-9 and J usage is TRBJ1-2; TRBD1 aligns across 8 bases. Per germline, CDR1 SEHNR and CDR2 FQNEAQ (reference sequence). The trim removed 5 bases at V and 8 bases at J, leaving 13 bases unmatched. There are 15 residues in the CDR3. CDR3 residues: CASSRGQGGLYGYTF. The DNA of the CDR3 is TGTGCCAGCAGCCGAGGACAGGGAGGTTTGTACGGCTACACCTTC.

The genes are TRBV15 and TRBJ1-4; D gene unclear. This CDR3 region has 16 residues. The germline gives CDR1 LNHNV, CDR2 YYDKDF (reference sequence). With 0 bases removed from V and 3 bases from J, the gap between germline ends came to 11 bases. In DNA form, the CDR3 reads TGTGCCACCAGCAGAGAGTTAAGGGCTGCTAATGAAAAACTGTTTTTT. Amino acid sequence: CATSRELRAANEKLFF.

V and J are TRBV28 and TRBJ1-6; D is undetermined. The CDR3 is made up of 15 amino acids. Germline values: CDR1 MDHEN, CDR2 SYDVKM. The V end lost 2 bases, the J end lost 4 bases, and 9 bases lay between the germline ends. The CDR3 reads CASSLGTLYNSPLHF. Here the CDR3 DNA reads TGTGCCAGCAGTTTAGGTACATTGTATAATTCACCCCTCCACTTT.

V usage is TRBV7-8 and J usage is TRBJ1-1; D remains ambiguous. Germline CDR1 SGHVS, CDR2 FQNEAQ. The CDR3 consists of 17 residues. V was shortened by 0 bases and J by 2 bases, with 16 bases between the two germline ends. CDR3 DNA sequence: TGTGCCAGCAGCTTAGCCCGGGTTATAGGCCGAAACACTGAAGCTTTCTTT. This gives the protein CASSLARVIGRNTEAFF.

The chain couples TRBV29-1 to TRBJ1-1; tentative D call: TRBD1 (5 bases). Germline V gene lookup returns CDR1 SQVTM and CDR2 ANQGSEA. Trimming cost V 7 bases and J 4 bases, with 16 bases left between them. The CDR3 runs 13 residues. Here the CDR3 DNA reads TGCAGCGCGATCCAGGGAGGAGGCACTGAAGCTTTCTTT. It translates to CSAIQGGGTEAFF.

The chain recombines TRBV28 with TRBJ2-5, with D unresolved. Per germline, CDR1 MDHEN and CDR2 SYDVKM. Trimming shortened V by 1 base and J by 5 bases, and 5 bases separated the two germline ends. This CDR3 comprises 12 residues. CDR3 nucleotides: TGTGCCAGCAGTTTATTAGGGGAGACCCAGTACTTC. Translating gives CASSLLGETQYF.

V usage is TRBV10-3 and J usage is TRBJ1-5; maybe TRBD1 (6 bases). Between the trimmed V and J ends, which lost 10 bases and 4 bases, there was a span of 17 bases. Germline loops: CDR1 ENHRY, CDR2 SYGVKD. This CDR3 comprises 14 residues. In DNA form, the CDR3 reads TGTGCCACATGTCGGGACACAAAGAATCAGCCCCAGCATTTT. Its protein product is CATCRDTKNQPQHF.

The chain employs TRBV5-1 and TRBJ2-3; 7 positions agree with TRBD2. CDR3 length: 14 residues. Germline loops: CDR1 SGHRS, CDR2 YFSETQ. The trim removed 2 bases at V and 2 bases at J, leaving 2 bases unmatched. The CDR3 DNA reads TGCGCCAGCAGCTTCGGGACTACCACAGATACGCAGTATTTT. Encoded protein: CASSFGTTTDTQYF.

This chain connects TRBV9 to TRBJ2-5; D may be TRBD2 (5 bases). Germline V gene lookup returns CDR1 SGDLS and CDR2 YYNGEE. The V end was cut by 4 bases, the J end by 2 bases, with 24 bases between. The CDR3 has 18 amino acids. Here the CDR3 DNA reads TGTGCCAGCAGCCCGTCGGCTGCTAGCATAAACTTACAAGAGACCCAGTACTTC. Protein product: CASSPSAASINLQETQYF.

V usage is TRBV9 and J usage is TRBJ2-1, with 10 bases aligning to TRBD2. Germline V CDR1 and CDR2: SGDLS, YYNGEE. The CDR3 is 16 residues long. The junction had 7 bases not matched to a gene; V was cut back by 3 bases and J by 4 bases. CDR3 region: CASSALAGGLYNEQFF. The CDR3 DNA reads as TGTGCCAGCAGCGCCTTAGCGGGAGGTTTATACAATGAGCAGTTCTTC. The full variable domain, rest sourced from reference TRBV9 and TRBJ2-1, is DSGVTQTPKHLITATGQRVTLRCSPRSGDLSVYWYQQSLDQGLQFLIQYYNGEERAKGNILERFSAQQFPDLHSELNLSSLELGDSALYFCASSALAGGLYNEQFFGPGTRLTVL.

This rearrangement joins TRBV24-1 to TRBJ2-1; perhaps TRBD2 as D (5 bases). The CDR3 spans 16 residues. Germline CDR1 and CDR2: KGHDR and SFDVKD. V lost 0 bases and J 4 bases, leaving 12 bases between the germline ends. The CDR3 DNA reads TGTGCCACCAGTGATTTGAGGTTCGGAGGATACAATGAGCAGTTCTTC. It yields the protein CATSDLRFGGYNEQFF.

The CDR3 loop reads CAGWDRGGEQYF. CDR3 coding DNA: TGTGCCGGGTGGGACCGAGGGGGTGAGCAGTACTTC. V is TRBV6-5 and J is TRBJ2-7, with D tentatively TRBD1 (6 bases). The length of the CDR3 is 12 residues. The germline gives CDR1 MNHEY, CDR2 SVGAGI. The germline V and J ends were trimmed by 11 bases and 7 bases, with 18 bases remaining between them.

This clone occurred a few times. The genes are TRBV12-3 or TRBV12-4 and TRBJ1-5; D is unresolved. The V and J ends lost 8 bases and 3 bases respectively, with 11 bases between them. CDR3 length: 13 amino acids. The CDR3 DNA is TGTGCCAGCCGCGTTACCATCAATCAGCCCCAGCATTTT. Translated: CASRVTINQPQHF.

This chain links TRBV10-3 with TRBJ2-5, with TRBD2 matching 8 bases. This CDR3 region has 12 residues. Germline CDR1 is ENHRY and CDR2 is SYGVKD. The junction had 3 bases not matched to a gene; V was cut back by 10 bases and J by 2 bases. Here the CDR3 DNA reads TGTGCCACGGGGGGGGAGCAAGAGACCCAGTACTTC. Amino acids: CATGGEQETQYF.